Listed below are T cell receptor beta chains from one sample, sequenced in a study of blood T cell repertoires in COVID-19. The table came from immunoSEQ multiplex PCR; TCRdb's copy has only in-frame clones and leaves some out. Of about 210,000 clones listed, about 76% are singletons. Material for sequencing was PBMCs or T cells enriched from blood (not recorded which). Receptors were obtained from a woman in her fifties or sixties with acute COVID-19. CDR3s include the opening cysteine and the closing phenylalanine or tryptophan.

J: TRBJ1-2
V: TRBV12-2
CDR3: CASRSRQGDYGYTF

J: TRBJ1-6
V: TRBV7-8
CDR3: CASSPRSGHLSKALHF

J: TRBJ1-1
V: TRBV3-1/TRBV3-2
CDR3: CASSQDEQGAGKAFF

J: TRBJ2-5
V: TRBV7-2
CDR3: CATGTGGLETQYF

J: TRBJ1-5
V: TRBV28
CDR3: CASTRGNSNQPQHF

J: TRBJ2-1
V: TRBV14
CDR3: CASSQESPGAYNEQFF

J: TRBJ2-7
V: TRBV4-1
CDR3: CASSQSRQGASEQYF

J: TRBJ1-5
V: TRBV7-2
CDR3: CASSSDINNQPQHF

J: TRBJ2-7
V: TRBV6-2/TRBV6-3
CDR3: CASSLQTAGHEQYF

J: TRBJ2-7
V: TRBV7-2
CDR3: CASSNLGQSNYEQYF

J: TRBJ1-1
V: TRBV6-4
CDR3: CASPPGQGKEAFF

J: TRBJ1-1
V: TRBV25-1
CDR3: CASSECGENTEAFF

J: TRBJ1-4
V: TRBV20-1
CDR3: CSSGHGEKLFF

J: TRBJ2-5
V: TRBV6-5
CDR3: CASSYGQGAGETQYF

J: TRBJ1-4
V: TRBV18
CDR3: CASSPGTGINNEKLFF

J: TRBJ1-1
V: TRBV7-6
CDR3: CASSSQAPGQATEAFF

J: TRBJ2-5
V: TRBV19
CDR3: CASSPYRAEEETQYF

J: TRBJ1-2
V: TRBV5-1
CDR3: CASSYTPFGEGGRSGYTF

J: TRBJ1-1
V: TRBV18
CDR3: CASSTQGENTEAFF

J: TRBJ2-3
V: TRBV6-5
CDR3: CASADRAADTQYF

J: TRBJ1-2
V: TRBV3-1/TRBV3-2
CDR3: CASSQNVGGGGSYGYTF

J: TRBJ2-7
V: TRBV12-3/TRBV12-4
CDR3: CASSFQDYEQYF

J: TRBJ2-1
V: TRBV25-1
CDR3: CASSEPGLAGVEQFF

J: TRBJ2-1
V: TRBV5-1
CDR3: CASSLAGTSVNEQFF

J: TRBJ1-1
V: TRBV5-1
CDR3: CASSLALTGGVMNTEAFF

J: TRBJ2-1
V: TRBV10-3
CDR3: CATQGLAGGLSSYNEQFF

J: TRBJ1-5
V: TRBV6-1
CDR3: CASSEDSFGPQHF

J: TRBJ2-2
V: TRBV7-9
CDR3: CASSPQITGELFF

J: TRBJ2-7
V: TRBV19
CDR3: CASSIKTGTSGSYEQYF

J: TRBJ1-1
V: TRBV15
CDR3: CATSRPGLSTEAFF

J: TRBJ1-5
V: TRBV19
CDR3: CASSQGLISNQPQHF

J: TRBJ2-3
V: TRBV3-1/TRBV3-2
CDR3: CASSHGYRGLALPDTQYF

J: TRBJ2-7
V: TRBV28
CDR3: CASTGGRETGEQYF

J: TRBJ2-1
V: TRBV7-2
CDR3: CASSFLASGHSYNEQFF

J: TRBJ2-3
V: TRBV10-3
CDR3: CAISGTSGDTDTQYF

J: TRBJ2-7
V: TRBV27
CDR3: CASSPGQSLSYEQYF

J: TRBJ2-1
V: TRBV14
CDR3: CASSQRQGGTMQEQFF

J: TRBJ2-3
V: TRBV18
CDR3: CASSVLEGDTQYF

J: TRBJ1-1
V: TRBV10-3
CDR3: CAISGQGVTEAFF

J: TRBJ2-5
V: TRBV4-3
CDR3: CASSQAPSPAQRETQYF

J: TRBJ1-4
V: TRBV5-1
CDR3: CASRKDRSLNEKLFF

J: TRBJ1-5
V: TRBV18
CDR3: CASSPLGTGADQPQHF

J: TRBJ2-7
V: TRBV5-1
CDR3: CASSRGQGSNIEQYF

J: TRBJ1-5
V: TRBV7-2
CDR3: CASSLVEGGYQPQHF

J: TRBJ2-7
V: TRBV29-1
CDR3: CSVAGLNRDRPYEQYF

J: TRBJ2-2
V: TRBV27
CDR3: CASTLGARRGTGELFF

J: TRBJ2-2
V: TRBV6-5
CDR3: CASSRQTTGELFF

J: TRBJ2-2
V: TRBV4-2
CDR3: CASRTLLAGTGELFF

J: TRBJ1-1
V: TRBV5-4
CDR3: CASSIRDRETEAFF

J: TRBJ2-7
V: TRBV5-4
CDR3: CASSLGPGAISYEQYF

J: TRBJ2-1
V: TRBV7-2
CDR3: CASSLVRARLAGYNEQFF

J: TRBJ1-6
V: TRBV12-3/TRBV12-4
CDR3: CASSLGESPLHF

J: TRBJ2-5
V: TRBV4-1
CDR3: CASSQGLQETQYF

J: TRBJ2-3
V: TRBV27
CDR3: CASSQRDRVSTDTQYF

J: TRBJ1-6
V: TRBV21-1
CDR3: CASSKGGPNSPLHF